This TCR beta chain derives from a study of ipilimumab plus nivolumab after autologous stem cell transplantation. Looking at the study overall: A median of about 8 nivolumab and 4 or 5 ipilimumab doses were given. General study results and limits: TCR repertoire, Treg phenotype and gut microbiota reportedly support more study of this approach.

Germline trimming cut 5 bases from V and 5 bases from J; bases unmatched to any gene: 15. This CDR3 comprises 17 residues. Germline CDR1 and CDR2: SGHVS and FNYEAQ. TCRdb's table, derived via immunoSEQ multiplex PCR, lists solely in-frame clones and lacks some. This sample has approximately 10,000 clones; about 78% occur once, and the top ten carry 8% to 10%. Regarding this clone: Its antigen is not identified.

Ipilimumab, 1 mg/kg, started 14 to 28 days after autologous transplant. Patients got 3 mg/kg IV nivolumab weeks 1, 4, 7, 10, then biweekly through week 26. The chain joins TRBV7-6 to TRBJ2-1; 7 nucleotides agree with TRBD2. The receptor was isolated from a male donor with diffuse large B-cell lymphoma. The sequencing used PBMCs, collected in a trial of ipilimumab plus nivolumab as post-transplant consolidation. Here the CDR3 reads CASSAGSGGFGNNEQFF. CDR3 nucleotides: TGTGCCAGCAGCGCTGGGTCGGGGGGATTCGGAAACAATGAGCAGTTCTTC.